The 6 T cell receptor beta chains presented below share a single source sample, sequenced in a study of blood T cell repertoires in COVID-19. Clones were read by immunoSEQ multiplex PCR, and TCRdb kept only the in-frame ones, dropping some. The sample contains some 200,000 clones, 81% of which appear only once. Sequencing input: PBMCs or T cells enriched from blood (not recorded which). Receptor source: a woman aged 45-60 years with acute COVID-19.

The chain couples TRBV27 to TRBJ2-1; tentative D call: TRBD2 (5 bases). Germline loops: CDR1 MNHEY, CDR2 SMNVEV (reference sequence). The V and J ends lost 8 bases and 0 bases respectively, with 8 bases between them. This CDR3 region has 13 residues. Written as DNA, the CDR3 is TGTGCCAGCCGGGATCGCTCCTACAATGAGCAGTTCTTC. Translation: CASRDRSYNEQFF.

This clone occurred once. This chain links TRBV27 with TRBJ2-4, with TRBD2 matching over 13 bases. J gave up 3 bases and V 5 bases, and 4 bases lay outside the gene matches. This CDR3 is built from 16 residues. Looked up from germline, CDR1 is MNHEY and CDR2 is SMNVEV (reference sequence). As DNA, the CDR3 is TGTGCCAGCAGTACCACTAGCGGGGGGGTCAAAAACATTCAGTACTTC. This codes for CASSTTSGGVKNIQYF.

This clone has at least ten counts. The J gene is TRBJ2-3, the V gene TRBV20-1; TRBD1 is a possible D gene (6 bases). The ends were cut back, 6 bases at V and 11 bases at J, with 15 bases in the middle. This CDR3 has 11 amino acids. Looked up from germline, CDR1 is DFQATT and CDR2 is SNEGSKA (reference sequence). CDR3 region: CSAQGQNWQYF. CDR3 nucleotide sequence: TGCAGTGCCCAAGGACAGAACTGGCAGTATTTT.

This clone was observed a single time. The rearrangement joins TRBV4-1 to TRBJ2-1, with 15 bases identical to TRBD2. CDR1 and CDR2 (germline): MGHRA, YSYEKL. The J segment lost 0 bases and the V segment lost 3 bases, leaving 3 bases of the junction unmatched. The CDR3 is 18 amino acids. The CDR3 is CASSQGLAGGTSYNEQFF. In DNA form, the CDR3 reads TGCGCCAGCAGCCAGGGACTAGCGGGAGGTACCTCCTACAATGAGCAGTTCTTC.

The CDR3, as DNA: TGTGCCAGCAGCCTCTATGTGTCCGGAGATACGCAGTATTTT. Amino acid sequence: CASSLYVSGDTQYF. The J gene is TRBJ2-3, the V gene TRBV11-2; no clear D. In germline, CDR1 is SGHAT, CDR2 FQNNGV. Between the trimmed V and J ends, which lost 5 bases and 5 bases, there was a span of 14 bases. The CDR3 extends over 14 amino acids.

A few counts support this clone. This chain joins TRBV14 and TRBJ1-1; tentative D call: TRBD1 (6 bases). The CDR3 length is 15 residues. Trimming cost V 4 bases and J 4 bases, with 16 bases left between them. The germline V gene encodes CDR1 SGHDN and CDR2 FVKESK. The CDR3 DNA follows: TGTGCCAGCAGCCCCCAGGGGATGGGCGGCACTGAAGCTTTCTTT. Translating gives CASSPQGMGGTEAFF.